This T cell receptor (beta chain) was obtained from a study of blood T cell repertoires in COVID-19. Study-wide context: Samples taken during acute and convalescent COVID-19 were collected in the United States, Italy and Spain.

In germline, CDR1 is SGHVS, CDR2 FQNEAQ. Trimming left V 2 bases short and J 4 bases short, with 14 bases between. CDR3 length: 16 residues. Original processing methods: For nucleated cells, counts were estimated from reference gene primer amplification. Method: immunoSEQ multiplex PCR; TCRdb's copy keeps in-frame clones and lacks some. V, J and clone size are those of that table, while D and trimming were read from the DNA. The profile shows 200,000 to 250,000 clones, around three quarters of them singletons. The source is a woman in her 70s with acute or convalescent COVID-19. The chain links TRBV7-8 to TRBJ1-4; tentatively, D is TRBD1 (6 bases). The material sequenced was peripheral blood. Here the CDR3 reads CASSLLRGGDNEKLFF. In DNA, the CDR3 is TGTGCCAGCAGCTTATTAAGGGGGGGCGATAATGAAAAACTGTTTTTT.